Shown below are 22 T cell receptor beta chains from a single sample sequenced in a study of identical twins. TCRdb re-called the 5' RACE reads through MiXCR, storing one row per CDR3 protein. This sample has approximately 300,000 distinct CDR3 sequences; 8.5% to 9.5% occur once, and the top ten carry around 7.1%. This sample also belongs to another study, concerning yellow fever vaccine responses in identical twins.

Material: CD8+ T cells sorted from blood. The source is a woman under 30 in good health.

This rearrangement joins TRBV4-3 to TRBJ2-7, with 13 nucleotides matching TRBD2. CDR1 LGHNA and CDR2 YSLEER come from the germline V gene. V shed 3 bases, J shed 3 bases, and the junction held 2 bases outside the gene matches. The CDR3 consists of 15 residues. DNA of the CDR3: TGCGCCAGCAGCCACGGACTAGCGGGAGTCTACGAGCAGTACTTC. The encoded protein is CASSHGLAGVYEQYF.

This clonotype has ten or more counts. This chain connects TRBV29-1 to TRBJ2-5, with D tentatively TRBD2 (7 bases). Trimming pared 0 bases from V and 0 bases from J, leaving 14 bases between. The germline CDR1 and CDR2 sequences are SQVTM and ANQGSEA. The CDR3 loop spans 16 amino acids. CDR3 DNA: TGCAGCGTTGAAGATCTCGGGGGGCCCTACCAAGAGACCCAGTACTTC. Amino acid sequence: CSVEDLGGPYQETQYF.

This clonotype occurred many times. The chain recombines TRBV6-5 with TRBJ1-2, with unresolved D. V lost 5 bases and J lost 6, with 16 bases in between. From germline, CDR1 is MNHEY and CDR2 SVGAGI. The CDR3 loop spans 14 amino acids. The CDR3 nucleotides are TGTGCCAGCAGTAACCAAGGCGGGAGCGATGGCTACACCTTC. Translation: CASSNQGGSDGYTF.

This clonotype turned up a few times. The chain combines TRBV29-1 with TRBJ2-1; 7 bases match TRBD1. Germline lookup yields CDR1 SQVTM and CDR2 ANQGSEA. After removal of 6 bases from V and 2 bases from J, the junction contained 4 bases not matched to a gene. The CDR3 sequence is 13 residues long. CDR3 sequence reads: CSVPGQTYNEQFF. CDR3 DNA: TGCAGCGTGCCGGGACAGACCTACAATGAGCAGTTCTTC.

In DNA, the CDR3 is TGCGCCAGCAGCCAAGCTGAGGGAACCTCCTACGAGCAGTACTTC. Residues: CASSQAEGTSYEQYF. J is TRBJ2-7 and V is TRBV4-3, with D possibly being TRBD2 (5 bases). This CDR3 is 15 amino acids long. CDR1 is LGHNA, CDR2 YSLEER, per germline. Trimming stripped 1 base from V and 0 bases from J, with 10 bases between.

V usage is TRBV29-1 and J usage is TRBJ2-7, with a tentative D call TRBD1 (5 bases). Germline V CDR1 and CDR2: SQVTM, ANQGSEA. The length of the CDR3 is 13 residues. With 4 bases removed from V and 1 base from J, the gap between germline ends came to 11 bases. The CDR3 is CSVVAQGSYEQYF. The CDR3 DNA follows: TGCAGCGTTGTGGCCCAGGGTTCCTACGAGCAGTACTTC.

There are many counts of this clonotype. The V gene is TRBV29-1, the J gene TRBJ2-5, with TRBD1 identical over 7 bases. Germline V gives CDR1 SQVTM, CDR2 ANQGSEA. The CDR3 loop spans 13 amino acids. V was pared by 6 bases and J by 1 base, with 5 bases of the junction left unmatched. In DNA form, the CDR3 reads TGCAGCGTCCACAGGGGAGTCCAAGAGACCCAGTACTTC. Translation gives CSVHRGVQETQYF.

The CDR3 loop is CASSPLDRAVSYEQYF. Written as DNA, the CDR3 is TGTGCCAGCAGTCCCCTGGACAGGGCGGTCTCCTACGAGCAGTACTTC. This sequence joins TRBV28 and TRBJ2-7, with TRBD1 identical over 8 bases. Trimming removed 5 bases from V and 0 bases from J; junction bases left unmatched: 9. Germline CDR1 MDHEN, CDR2 SYDVKM. The CDR3 runs to 16 residues.

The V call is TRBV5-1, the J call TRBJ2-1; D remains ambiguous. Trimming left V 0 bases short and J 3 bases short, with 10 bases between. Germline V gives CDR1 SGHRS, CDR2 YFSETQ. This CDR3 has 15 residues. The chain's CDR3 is CASSLDPEGYNEQFF. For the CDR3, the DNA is TGCGCCAGCAGCTTGGATCCCGAAGGCTACAATGAGCAGTTCTTC.

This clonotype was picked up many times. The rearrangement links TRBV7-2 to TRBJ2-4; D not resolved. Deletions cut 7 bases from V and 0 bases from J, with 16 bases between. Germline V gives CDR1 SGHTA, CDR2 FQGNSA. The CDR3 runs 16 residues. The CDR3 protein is CASTDPLLTAKNIQYF. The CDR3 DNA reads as TGTGCCAGCACCGACCCCCTGTTGACAGCCAAAAACATTCAGTACTTC.

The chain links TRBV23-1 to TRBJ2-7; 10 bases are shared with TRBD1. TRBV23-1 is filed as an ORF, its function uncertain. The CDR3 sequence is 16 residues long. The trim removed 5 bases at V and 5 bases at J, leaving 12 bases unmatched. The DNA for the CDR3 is TGCGCCAGCAGTGGAACCAGGGACAGGGGCTCTCACGAGCAGTACTTC. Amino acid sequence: CASSGTRDRGSHEQYF.

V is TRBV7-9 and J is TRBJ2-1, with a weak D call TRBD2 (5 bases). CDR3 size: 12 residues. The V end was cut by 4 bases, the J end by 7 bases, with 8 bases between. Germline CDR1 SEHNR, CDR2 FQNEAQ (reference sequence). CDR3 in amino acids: CASSWEKNEQFF. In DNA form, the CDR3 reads TGTGCCAGCAGCTGGGAGAAGAATGAGCAGTTCTTC.

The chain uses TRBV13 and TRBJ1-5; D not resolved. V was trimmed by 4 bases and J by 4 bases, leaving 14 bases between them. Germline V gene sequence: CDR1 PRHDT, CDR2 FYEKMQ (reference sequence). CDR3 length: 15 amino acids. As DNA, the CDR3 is TGTGCCAGCAGCTCGCGGACGGAACCTAATCAGCCCCAGCATTTT. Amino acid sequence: CASSSRTEPNQPQHF.

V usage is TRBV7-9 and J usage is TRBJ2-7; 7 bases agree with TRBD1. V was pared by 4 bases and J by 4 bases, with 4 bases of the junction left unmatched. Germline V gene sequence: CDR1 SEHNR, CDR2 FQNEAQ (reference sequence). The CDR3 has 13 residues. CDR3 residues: CASSSTTGYEQYF. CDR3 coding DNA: TGTGCCAGCAGCTCAACGACAGGGTACGAGCAGTACTTC.

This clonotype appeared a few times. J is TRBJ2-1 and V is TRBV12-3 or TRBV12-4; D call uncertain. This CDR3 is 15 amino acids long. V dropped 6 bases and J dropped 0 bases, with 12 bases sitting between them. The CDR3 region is CASRAELSSYNEQFF. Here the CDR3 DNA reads TGTGCCAGCAGGGCCGAACTGAGCTCCTACAATGAGCAGTTCTTC.

The CDR3 nucleotides read TGTGCCAGCAGCCCGGGACCACTCGAGGAGACCCAGTACTTC. As protein: CASSPGPLEETQYF. The chain has TRBV7-9 and TRBJ2-5; D tentatively reads TRBD1 or TRBD2 (5 bases each). The CDR3 length is 14 residues. Germline V gene lookup returns CDR1 SEHNR and CDR2 FQNEAQ (reference sequence). V lost 5 bases, J lost 5 bases, and 15 bases lay in between. The variable domain in full, completed from reference TRBV7-9 and TRBJ2-5, reads DTGVSQNPRHKITKRGQNVTFRCDPISEHNRLYWYRQTLGQGPEFLTYFQNEAQLEKSRLLSDRFSAERPKGSFSTLEIQRTEQGDSAMYLCASSPGPLEETQYFGPGTRLLVL.

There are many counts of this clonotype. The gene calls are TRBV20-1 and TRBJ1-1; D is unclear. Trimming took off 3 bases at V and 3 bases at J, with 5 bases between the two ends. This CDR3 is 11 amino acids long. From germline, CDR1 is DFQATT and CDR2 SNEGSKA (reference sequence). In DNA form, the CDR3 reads TGCAGTGCTAGGGATTACACTGAAGCTTTCTTT. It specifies CSARDYTEAFF.

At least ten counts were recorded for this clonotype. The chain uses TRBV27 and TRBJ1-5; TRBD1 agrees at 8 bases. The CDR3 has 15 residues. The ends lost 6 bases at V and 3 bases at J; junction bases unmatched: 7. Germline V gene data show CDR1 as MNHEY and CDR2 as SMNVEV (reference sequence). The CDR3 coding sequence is TGTGCCAGCAGCCTCGACAGGGGCCCCAATCAGCCCCAGCATTTT. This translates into CASSLDRGPNQPQHF.

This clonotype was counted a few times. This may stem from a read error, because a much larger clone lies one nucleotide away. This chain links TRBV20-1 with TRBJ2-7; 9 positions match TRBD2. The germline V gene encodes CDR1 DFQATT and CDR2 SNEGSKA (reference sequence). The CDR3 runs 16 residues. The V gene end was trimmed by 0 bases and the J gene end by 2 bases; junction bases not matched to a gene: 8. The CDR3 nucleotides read TGCAGTGCTAGAGATCTCCTAGCGGGGACCACCTACGAGCAGTACTTC. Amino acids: CSARDLLAGTTYEQYF.

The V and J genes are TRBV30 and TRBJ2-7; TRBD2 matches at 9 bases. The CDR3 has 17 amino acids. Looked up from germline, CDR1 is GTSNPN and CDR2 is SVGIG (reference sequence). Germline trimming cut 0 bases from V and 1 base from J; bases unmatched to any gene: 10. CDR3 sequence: CAWSVRLAGLSSYEQYF. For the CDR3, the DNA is TGTGCCTGGAGTGTACGGCTAGCGGGATTGTCGTCCTACGAGCAGTACTTC. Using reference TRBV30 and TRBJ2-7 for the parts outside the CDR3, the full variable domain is SQTIHQWPATLVQPVGSPLSLECTVEGTSNPNLYWYRQAAGRGLQLLFYSVGIGQISSEVPQNLSASRPQDRQFILSSKKLLLSDSGFYLCAWSVRLAGLSSYEQYFGPGTRLTVT.

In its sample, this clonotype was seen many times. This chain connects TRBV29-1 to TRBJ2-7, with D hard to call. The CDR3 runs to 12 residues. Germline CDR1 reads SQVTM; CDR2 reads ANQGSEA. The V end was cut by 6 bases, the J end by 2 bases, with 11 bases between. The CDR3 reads CSVVWAPYEQYF. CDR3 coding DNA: TGCAGCGTGGTATGGGCCCCCTACGAGCAGTACTTC.

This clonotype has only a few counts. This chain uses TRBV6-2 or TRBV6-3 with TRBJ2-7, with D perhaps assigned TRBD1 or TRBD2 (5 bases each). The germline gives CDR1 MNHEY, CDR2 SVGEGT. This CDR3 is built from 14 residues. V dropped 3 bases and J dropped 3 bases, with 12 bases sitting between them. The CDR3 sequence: CASSYFGTGYEQYF. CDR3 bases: TGTGCCAGCAGTTATTTCGGGACGGGCTACGAGCAGTACTTC.